Here is one TCR beta chain with its context. The entry originates in a study of blood T cell repertoires in COVID-19. Study in general: Sample material is recorded as cDNA or gDNA derived from T cells, B-cell-depleted T cells, or PBMCs.

As processed by the authors: Using reference gene primer amplification, nucleated cell counts were estimated. Generated by immunoSEQ multiplex PCR, the TCRdb table keeps only in-frame clones and is missing some. The DNA was the basis for D and trimming; V, J and clone size are from that table. The data contain about 220,000 clones, roughly 87% of them seen just once; the ten biggest clones take up 1.9%. Per germline, CDR1 SEHNR and CDR2 FQNEAQ (reference sequence). This CDR3 comprises 12 residues. V was pared by 5 bases and J by 7 bases, with 11 bases between. Specimen: peripheral blood. J is TRBJ1-1 and V is TRBV7-9; D is perhaps TRBD1 (6 bases). The TCR sequence derives from a man aged 35 to 55 with active or convalescent COVID-19. The DNA of the CDR3 is TGTGCCAGCAGCAAAGGGACAAGTGAAGCTTTCTTT. Its translation is CASSKGTSEAFF.